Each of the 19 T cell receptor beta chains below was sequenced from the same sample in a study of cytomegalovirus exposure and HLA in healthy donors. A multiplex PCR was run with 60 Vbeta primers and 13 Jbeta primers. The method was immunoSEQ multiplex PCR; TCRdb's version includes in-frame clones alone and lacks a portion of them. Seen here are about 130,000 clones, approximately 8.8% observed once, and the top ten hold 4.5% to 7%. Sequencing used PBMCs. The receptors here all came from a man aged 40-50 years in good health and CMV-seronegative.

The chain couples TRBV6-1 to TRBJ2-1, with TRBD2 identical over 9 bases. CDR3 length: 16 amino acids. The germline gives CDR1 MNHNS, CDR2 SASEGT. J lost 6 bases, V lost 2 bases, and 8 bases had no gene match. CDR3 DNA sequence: TGTGCCAGCAGTGAATTTAGGGCGGGGGGGCTCAATGAGCAGTTCTTC. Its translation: CASSEFRAGGLNEQFF.

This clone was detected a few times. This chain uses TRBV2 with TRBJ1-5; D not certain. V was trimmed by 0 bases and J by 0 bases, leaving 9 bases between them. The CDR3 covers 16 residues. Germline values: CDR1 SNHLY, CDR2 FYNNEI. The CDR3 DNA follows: TGTGCCAGCAGTGAAGCGTACGCAGATAGCAATCAGCCCCAGCATTTT. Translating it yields CASSEAYADSNQPQHF.

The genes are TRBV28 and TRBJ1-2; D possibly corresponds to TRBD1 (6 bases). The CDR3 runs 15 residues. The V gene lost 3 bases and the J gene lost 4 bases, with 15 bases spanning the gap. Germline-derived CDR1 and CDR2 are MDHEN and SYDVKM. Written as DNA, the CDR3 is TGTGCCAGCAGTTTTAGGTTGGACAGCCCCTATGGCTACACCTTC. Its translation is CASSFRLDSPYGYTF.

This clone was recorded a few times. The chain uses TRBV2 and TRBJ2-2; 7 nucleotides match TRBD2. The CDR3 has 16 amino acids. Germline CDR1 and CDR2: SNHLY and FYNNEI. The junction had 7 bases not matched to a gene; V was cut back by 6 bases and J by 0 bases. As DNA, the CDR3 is TGTGCCAGCAGGGGGGGGGTCAGCGCGAACACCGGGGAGCTGTTTTTT. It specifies CASRGGVSANTGELFF.

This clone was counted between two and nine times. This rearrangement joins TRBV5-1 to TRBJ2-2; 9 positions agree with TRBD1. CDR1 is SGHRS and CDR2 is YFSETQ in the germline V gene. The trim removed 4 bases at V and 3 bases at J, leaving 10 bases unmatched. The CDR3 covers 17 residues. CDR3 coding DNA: TGCGCCAGCAGCCCCGGACAGGGGAGGATCGACACCGGGGAGCTGTTTTTT. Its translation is CASSPGQGRIDTGELFF.

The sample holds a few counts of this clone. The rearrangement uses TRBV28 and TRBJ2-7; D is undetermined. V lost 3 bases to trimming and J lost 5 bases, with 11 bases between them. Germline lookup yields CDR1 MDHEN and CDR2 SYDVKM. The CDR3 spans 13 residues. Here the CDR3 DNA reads TGTGCCAGCAGTTTTTCTGGGCCAAACGAGCAGTACTTC. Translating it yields CASSFSGPNEQYF.

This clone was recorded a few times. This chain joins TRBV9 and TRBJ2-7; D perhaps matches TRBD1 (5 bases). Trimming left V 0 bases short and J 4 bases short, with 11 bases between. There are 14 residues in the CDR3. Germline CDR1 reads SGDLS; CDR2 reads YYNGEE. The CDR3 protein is CASSVGAGQYEQYF. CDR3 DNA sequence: TGTGCCAGCAGCGTAGGGGCAGGGCAGTACGAGCAGTACTTC.

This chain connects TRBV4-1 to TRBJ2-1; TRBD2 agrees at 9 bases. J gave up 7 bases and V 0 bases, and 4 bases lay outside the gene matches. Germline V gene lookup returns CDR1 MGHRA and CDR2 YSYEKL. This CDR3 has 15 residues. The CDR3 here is CASSQERGGVNEQFF. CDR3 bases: TGCGCCAGCAGCCAAGAGCGGGGGGGAGTAAATGAGCAGTTCTTC.

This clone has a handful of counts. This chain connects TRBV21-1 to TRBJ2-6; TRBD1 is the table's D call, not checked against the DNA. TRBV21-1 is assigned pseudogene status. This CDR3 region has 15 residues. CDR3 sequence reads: CASSKGQGRANVLTF. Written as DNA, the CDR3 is TGTGCCAGCAGCAAAGGACAGGGTAGGGCCAACGTCCTGACTTTC.

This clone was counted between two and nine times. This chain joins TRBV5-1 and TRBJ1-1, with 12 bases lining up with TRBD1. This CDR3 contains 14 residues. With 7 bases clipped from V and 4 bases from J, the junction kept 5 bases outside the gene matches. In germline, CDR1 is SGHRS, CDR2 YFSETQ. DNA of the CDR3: TGCGCCAGCCAGGGACAGGGGGCGATCACTGAAGCTTTCTTT. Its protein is CASQGQGAITEAFF.

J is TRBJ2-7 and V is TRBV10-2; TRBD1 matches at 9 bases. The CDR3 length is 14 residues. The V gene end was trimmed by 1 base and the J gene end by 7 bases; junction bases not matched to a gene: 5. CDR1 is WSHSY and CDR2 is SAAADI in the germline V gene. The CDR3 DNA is TGCGCCAGCAGTGAGTGGGGACAGGGCGGAGAGCAGTACTTC. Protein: CASSEWGQGGEQYF.

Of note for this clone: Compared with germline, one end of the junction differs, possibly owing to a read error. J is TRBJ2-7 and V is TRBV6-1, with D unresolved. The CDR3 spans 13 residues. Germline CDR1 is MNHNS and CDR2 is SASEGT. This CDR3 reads CASMEAVLYDQYF. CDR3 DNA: TGTGCCAGCATGGAAGCAGTCCTCTACGATCAGTACTTC.

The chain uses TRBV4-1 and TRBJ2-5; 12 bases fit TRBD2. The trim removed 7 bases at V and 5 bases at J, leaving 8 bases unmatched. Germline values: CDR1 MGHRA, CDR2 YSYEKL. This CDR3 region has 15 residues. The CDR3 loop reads CASKLTSGGWETQYF. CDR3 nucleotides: TGCGCCAGCAAACTGACTAGCGGGGGTTGGGAGACCCAGTACTTC.

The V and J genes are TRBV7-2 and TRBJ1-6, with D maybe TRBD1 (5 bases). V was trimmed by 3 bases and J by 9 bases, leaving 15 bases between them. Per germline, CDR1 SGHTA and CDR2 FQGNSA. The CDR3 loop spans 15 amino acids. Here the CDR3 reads CASSFSPGSGSPLHF. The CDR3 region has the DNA TGTGCCAGCAGCTTTTCTCCAGGGTCCGGTTCACCCCTCCACTTT.

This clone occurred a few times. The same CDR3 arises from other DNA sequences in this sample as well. CDR3 sequence reads: CASSYSSFYEQYF. CDR3 coding DNA: TGTGCCAGCAGTTACTCCTCCTTCTACGAGCAGTACTTC. The chain joins TRBV6-5 to TRBJ2-7; unclear D gene. Germline V gene lookup returns CDR1 MNHEY and CDR2 SVGAGI. The CDR3 totals 13 residues. V was cut by 0 bases and J by 3 bases, with 6 bases left in between.

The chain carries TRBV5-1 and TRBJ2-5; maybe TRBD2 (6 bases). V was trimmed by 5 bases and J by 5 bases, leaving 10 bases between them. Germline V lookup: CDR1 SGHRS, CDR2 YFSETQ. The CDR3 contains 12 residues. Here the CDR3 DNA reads TGCGCCAGCAGGACTAGTACTGAGACCCAGTACTTC. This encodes CASRTSTETQYF. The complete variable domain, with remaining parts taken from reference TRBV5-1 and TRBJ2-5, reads KAGVTQTPRYLIKTRGQQVTLSCSPISGHRSVSWYQQTPGQGLQFLFEYFSETQRNKGNFPGRFSGRQFSNSRSEMNVSTLELGDSALYLCASRTSTETQYFGPGTRLLVL.

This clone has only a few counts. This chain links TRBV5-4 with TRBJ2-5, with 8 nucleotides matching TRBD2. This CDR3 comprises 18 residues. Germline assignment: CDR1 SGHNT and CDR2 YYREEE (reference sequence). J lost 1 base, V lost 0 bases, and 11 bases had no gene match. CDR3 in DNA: TGTGCCAGCAGCTTGGCTATGACCAGAGCGGGGGTCCAAGAGACCCAGTACTTC. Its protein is CASSLAMTRAGVQETQYF.

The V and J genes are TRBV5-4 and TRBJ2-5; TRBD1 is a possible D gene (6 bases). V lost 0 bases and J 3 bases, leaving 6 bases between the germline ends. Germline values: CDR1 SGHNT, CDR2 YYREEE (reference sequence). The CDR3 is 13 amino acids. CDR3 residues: CASSLEGEETQYF. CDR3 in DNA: TGTGCCAGCAGCTTGGAGGGGGAAGAGACCCAGTACTTC. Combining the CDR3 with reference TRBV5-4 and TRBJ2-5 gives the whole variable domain ETGVTQSPTHLIKTRGQQVTLRCSSQSGHNTVSWYQQALGQGPQFIFQYYREEENGRGNFPPRFSGLQFPNYSSELNVNALELDDSALYLCASSLEGEETQYFGPGTRLLVL.

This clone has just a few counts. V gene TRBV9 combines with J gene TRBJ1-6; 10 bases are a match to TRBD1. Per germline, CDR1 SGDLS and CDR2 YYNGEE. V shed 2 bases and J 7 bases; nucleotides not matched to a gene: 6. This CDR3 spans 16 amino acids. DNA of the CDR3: TGTGCCAGCAGCGTCGGGACAGGGGCTCAGAATTCACCCCTCCACTTT. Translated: CASSVGTGAQNSPLHF.